A single sample gave rise to the 25 T cell receptor beta chains below, sequenced in a study of cytomegalovirus exposure and HLA in healthy donors. With 60 Vbeta and 13 Jbeta primers, the PCR was carried out. The table came from immunoSEQ multiplex PCR; TCRdb's copy has only in-frame clones and leaves some out. This table holds about 25,000 clones, 79% found once. The sample comprised PBMCs. Every receptor here comes from a male donor in good health and CMV-seronegative.

The chain employs TRBV5-5 and TRBJ2-3; 8 bases fit TRBD1. Unmatched junction bases numbered 5, after V lost 5 bases and J lost 0 bases. Germline CDR1 reads SGHKS; CDR2 reads YYEKEE (reference sequence). This CDR3 comprises 15 residues. CDR3 sequence reads: CASSPQGESTDTQYF. The CDR3 region has the DNA TGTGCCAGCAGTCCACAGGGGGAGAGCACAGATACGCAGTATTTT.

The chain's CDR3 is CASSQGRSRGMAGANVLTF. The CDR3, as DNA: TGCGCCAGCAGCCAAGGAAGAAGCCGGGGGATGGCTGGGGCCAACGTCCTGACTTTC. The V call is TRBV4-3, the J call TRBJ2-6, with TRBD2 as a possible D gene (6 bases). Germline V CDR1 and CDR2: LGHNA, YSLEER. The CDR3 runs 19 residues. With 1 base removed from V and 2 bases from J, the gap between germline ends came to 18 bases.

CDR3 sequence reads: CASSDRDRVPNTEAFF. In DNA form, the CDR3 reads TGTGCCAGCAGTGATAGGGACAGGGTCCCGAACACTGAAGCTTTCTTT. The chain joins TRBV6-1 to TRBJ1-1; TRBD1 matches at 9 bases. This CDR3 contains 16 residues. The V and J ends lost 3 bases and 1 base, in that order; junction bases with no gene match: 6. Germline lookup yields CDR1 MNHNS and CDR2 SASEGT.

The gene calls are TRBV7-2 and TRBJ2-1; 12 bases fit TRBD2. V shed 5 bases, J shed 3 bases, and the junction held 2 bases outside the gene matches. This CDR3 has 15 residues. Per the germline V gene, CDR1 is SGHTA and CDR2 is FQGNSA. CDR3 sequence reads: CASSPGLAGYNEQFF. DNA of the CDR3: TGTGCCAGCAGCCCGGGACTAGCGGGCTACAATGAGCAGTTCTTC.

This CDR3 is CASVQGTSGSYEQFF. CDR3 DNA: TGTGCCAGCGTTCAGGGGACTAGCGGGAGCTATGAGCAGTTCTTC. The J gene is TRBJ2-1, the V gene TRBV2; 14 nucleotides agree with TRBD2. Germline CDR1 reads SNHLY; CDR2 reads FYNNEI. V trimming: 8 bases; J trimming: 8 bases; junction bases outside the gene matches: 8. The CDR3 sequence is 15 residues long.

This chain joins TRBV10-3 and TRBJ2-2, with D unclear. Germline V CDR1 and CDR2: ENHRY, SYGVKD. There are 13 residues in the CDR3. The V end lost 10 bases, the J end lost 0 bases, and 9 bases lay between the germline ends. In DNA, the CDR3 is TGTGCCACCACTTTTTCGAACACCGGGGAGCTGTTTTTT. Encoded protein: CATTFSNTGELFF.

The chain is built from TRBV18 and TRBJ1-5; a weak D match, TRBD1 (5 bases). V lost 3 bases and J lost 4, with 10 bases in between. From germline, CDR1 is KGHSH and CDR2 LQKENI. This CDR3 is 14 amino acids long. The CDR3 DNA reads TGTGCCAGCTCACCGGTAGCAGGGAATCAGCCCCAGCATTTT. Encoded protein: CASSPVAGNQPQHF.

This clone appeared a single time. V and J are TRBV5-5 and TRBJ2-5, with D maybe TRBD1 (6 bases). The V gene lost 4 bases and the J gene lost 1 base, with 14 bases spanning the gap. Germline lookup yields CDR1 SGHKS and CDR2 YYEKEE (reference sequence). CDR3 length equals 15 residues. The chain's CDR3 is CASSILQGGQETQYF. CDR3 DNA: TGTGCCAGCAGCATCCTACAGGGTGGCCAAGAGACCCAGTACTTC.

This clone was counted between two and nine times. The V call is TRBV7-9, the J call TRBJ1-1, with D perhaps matching TRBD1 (6 bases). Trimming pared 5 bases from V and 3 bases from J, leaving 13 bases between. The CDR3 runs to 14 residues. Per germline, CDR1 SEHNR and CDR2 FQNEAQ (reference sequence). The CDR3 region is CASSLAGVDTEAFF. The CDR3, as DNA: TGTGCCAGCAGCCTGGCAGGGGTTGACACTGAAGCTTTCTTT.

The gene calls are TRBV4-3 and TRBJ1-5, with D unresolved. Per the germline V gene, CDR1 is LGHNA and CDR2 is YSLEER. V lost 3 bases and J lost 0, with 9 bases in between. This CDR3 region has 15 residues. The DNA of the CDR3 is TGCGCCAGCAGCCACGCCCGGGATAGCAATCAGCCCCAGCATTTT. This codes for CASSHARDSNQPQHF.

The genes are TRBV27 and TRBJ2-3; 13 bases are a match to TRBD2. V lost 2 bases, J lost 5 bases, and 4 bases stayed unmatched. The CDR3 covers 16 residues. Germline assignment: CDR1 MNHEY and CDR2 SMNVEV (reference sequence). CDR3: CASSLRLAGGGDTQYF. The CDR3 DNA is TGTGCCAGCAGTTTAAGACTAGCGGGAGGCGGAGATACGCAGTATTTT.

This chain connects TRBV2 to TRBJ1-3, with 8 bases aligning to TRBD1. There are 16 residues in the CDR3. In germline, CDR1 is SNHLY, CDR2 FYNNEI. Germline trimming cut 1 base from V and 0 bases from J; bases unmatched to any gene: 2. This chain's CDR3 is CASSEGQGNSGNTIYF. CDR3 nucleotides: TGTGCCAGCAGTGAAGGACAGGGGAACTCTGGAAACACCATATATTTT.

This chain joins TRBV2 and TRBJ2-1; maybe TRBD2 (5 bases). The ends were cut back, 8 bases at V and 4 bases at J, with 21 bases in the middle. CDR1 and CDR2 from the germline V gene are SNHLY and FYNNEI. CDR3 size: 16 residues. In nucleotides, the CDR3 is TGTGCCAGCCCAAAGGGCAGCGGAAGCTTTTACAATGAGCAGTTCTTC. It specifies CASPKGSGSFYNEQFF.

This chain links TRBV28 with TRBJ2-5; 7 positions match TRBD1. The CDR3 is 15 amino acids. The ends lost 4 bases at V and 1 base at J; junction bases unmatched: 6. Per the germline V gene, CDR1 is MDHEN and CDR2 is SYDVKM. CDR3 in amino acids: CASSYLGQTQETQYF. DNA for the CDR3: TGTGCCAGCAGTTACTTGGGACAGACCCAAGAGACCCAGTACTTC.

The chain employs TRBV5-6 and TRBJ2-5, with TRBD2 matching over 9 bases. Germline V gene data show CDR1 as SGHDT and CDR2 as YYEEEE. The V gene end was trimmed by 4 bases and the J gene end by 5 bases; junction bases not matched to a gene: 6. The CDR3 is 14 residues long. CDR3 DNA sequence: TGTGCCAGCAGCCGTAGCGGGAGACACGAGACCCAGTACTTC. Amino acids: CASSRSGRHETQYF.

This clone was seen only a few times. This sequence joins TRBV30 and TRBJ1-6, with D uncertain. CDR3 length equals 15 residues. Germline CDR1 GTSNPN, CDR2 SVGIG (reference sequence). The V end lost 0 bases, the J end lost 7 bases, and 13 bases lay between the germline ends. CDR3 DNA sequence: TGTGCCTGGAGTGTAGAGGTCGAAGGCAATTCACCCCTCCACTTT. Its protein product is CAWSVEVEGNSPLHF.

This sequence joins TRBV19 and TRBJ2-5, with 8 bases matching TRBD2. The DNA end is a closer match to TRBJ2-7, so the J assignment may be wrong. Germline V gene lookup returns CDR1 LNHDA and CDR2 SQIVND (reference sequence). The CDR3 is 15 amino acids. CDR3 coding DNA: TGTGCCAGTATGAAGGTTGCGGGAGGCAGGTACGAGCAGTACTTC. It encodes CASMKVAGGRYEQYF.

This clone occurred once. At one of its ends the junction is not consistent with the germline gene, which may arise from a read error. This sequence joins TRBV7-9 and TRBJ2-1; 7 bases align to TRBD1. This CDR3 spans 16 amino acids. Germline loops: CDR1 SEHNR, CDR2 FQNEAQ (reference sequence). CDR3 nucleotide sequence: TGTTCCAGCAGCTCAAGGGGACAGAAGAATTACAATGAGCAGTTCTTC. Residues: CSSSSRGQKNYNEQFF.

This clone was seen more than once but under ten times. This chain connects TRBV27 to TRBJ2-3; a weak D match, TRBD1 (5 bases). The CDR3 runs 13 residues. The germline V and J ends were trimmed by 8 bases and 5 bases, with 14 bases remaining between them. CDR1 is MNHEY, CDR2 SMNVEV, per germline (reference sequence). Here the CDR3 reads CASRTGAVDTQYF. In nucleotides, the CDR3 is TGTGCCAGCCGAACAGGAGCCGTAGATACGCAGTATTTT.

This rearrangement joins TRBV11-3 to TRBJ2-1, with unresolved D. Germline assignment: CDR1 SGHNT and CDR2 YENEEA. Trimming cost V 5 bases and J 7 bases, with 12 bases left between them. This CDR3 is 13 amino acids long. The CDR3 region has the DNA TGTGCCAGCAGCACAGCAGGCTGGAATGAGCAGTTCTTC. Translation: CASSTAGWNEQFF.

The chain joins TRBV4-3 to TRBJ1-2; 9 bases are shared with TRBD1. The CDR3 extends over 18 amino acids. Germline V CDR1 and CDR2: LGHNA, YSLEER. Unmatched junction bases numbered 10, after V lost 0 bases and J lost 2 bases. CDR3 coding DNA: TGCGCCAGCAGCCAAGATTTGTGGACAGGGGTTTCAAACTATGGCTACACCTTC. As protein: CASSQDLWTGVSNYGYTF.

J is TRBJ2-1 and V is TRBV21-1; the D call in the table, TRBD2, was not verified against the DNA. TRBV21-1 is flagged as a pseudogene. The CDR3 has 16 residues. The CDR3 DNA follows: TGTGCCAGCAGCAGGGGACCGCGGGGGGGCAGAAATGAGCAGTTCTTC. Translation: CASSRGPRGGRNEQFF.

The chain combines TRBV6-4 with TRBJ2-3, with D possibly being TRBD1 (5 bases). This CDR3 spans 16 amino acids. Germline V gene lookup returns CDR1 MRHNA and CDR2 SNTAGT. V was shortened by 3 bases and J by 0 bases, with 13 bases between the two germline ends. The CDR3, as DNA: TGTGCCAGCAGTGAGGGAACCAGGGATAGCACAGATACGCAGTATTTT. This codes for CASSEGTRDSTDTQYF.

V gene TRBV7-2 combines with J gene TRBJ2-1; the D is unclear. Germline assignment: CDR1 SGHTA and CDR2 FQGNSA. The CDR3 is 13 amino acids. V shed 2 bases and J shed 6 bases, with 8 bases lying between them. CDR3 in amino acids: CASSLSTINEQFF. DNA for the CDR3: TGTGCCAGCAGCTTATCCACTATCAATGAGCAGTTCTTC.

The rearrangement links TRBV4-2 to TRBJ2-5, with 7 positions matching TRBD1. The tail of the sequence fits TRBJ2-7 better, so the J call may be wrong. Per germline, CDR1 LGHNA and CDR2 YNFKEQ. The CDR3 length is 15 residues. CDR3 sequence: CASSPSGTASYEQYF. Written as DNA, the CDR3 is TGTGCCAGCAGCCCCTCCGGGACAGCGTCCTACGAGCAGTACTTC.